The present T cell receptor beta chain was sequenced within a study of blood T cell repertoires in COVID-19. Whole-study context: The United States, Italy and Spain were the sources of the acute and convalescent COVID-19 samples.

This CDR3 region has 13 residues. Looked up from germline, CDR1 is DFQATT and CDR2 is SNEGSKA (reference sequence). Deletions cut 3 bases from V and 6 bases from J, with 12 bases between. Per the original data handling: By means of reference gene primer amplification, nucleated cell counts were estimated. The assay was immunoSEQ multiplex PCR, and TCRdb's table has in-frame clones only and misses some. The V and J calls and clone size are taken from that table; D and trimming were inferred from the DNA. Among hundreds of thousands of clones listed, about nine tenths were seen once. Individuals aged roughly 18 to 95 years were recruited from fewer than 25 US areas. Participants reported their clinical history, and cohort assignment relied on those reports.

This chain uses TRBV20-1 with TRBJ2-1, with D perhaps matching TRBD2 (5 bases). The clonotype comes from a woman aged 18 to 35 who had recovered from COVID-19. Sequenced input: PBMCs or T cells enriched from blood (not recorded which). The CDR3 bases are TGCAGTGCTAGTTCGGAGGCGGGCAATGAGCAGTTCTTC. The encoded protein is CSASSEAGNEQFF.